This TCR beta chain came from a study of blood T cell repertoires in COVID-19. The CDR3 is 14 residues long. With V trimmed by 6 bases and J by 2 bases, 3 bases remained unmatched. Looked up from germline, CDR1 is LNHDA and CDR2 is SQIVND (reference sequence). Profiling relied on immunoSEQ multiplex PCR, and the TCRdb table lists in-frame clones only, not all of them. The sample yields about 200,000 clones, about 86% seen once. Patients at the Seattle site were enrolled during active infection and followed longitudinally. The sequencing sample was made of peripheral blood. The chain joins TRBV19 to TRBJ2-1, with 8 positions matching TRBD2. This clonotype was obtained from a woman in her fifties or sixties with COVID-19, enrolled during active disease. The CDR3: CASRLADTYNEQFF. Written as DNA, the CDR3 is TGTGCCAGTAGACTAGCGGATACCTACAATGAGCAGTTCTTC.